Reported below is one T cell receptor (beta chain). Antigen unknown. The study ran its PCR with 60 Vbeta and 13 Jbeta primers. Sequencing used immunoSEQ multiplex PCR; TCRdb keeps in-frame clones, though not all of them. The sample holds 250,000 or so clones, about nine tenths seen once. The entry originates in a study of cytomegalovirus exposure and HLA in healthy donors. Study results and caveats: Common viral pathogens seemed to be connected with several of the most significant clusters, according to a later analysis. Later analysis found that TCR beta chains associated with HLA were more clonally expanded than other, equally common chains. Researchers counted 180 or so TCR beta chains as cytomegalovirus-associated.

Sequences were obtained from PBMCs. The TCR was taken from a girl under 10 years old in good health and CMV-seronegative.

The CDR3 spells CASSLRDGQGAPKQYF. The CDR3 nucleotides read TGTGCCAGCAGCCTGCGGGACGGACAGGGGGCGCCTAAGCAGTACTTC. This chain joins TRBV14 and TRBJ2-7; 11 bases line up with TRBD1. The V gene's germline CDR1 is SGHDN and CDR2 FVKESK. After removal of 4 bases from V and 8 bases from J, the junction contained 13 bases not matched to a gene. CDR3 size: 16 residues.